One and the same sample provided the 14 T cell receptor beta chains below, sequenced in a study of blood T cell repertoires in COVID-19. Sequenced by immunoSEQ multiplex PCR; TCRdb stores in-frame clones only, minus some. The table lists 250,000 to 350,000 clones, 70% to 90% of them singletons. Sequencing input: peripheral blood. The source is a woman in her sixties or seventies with acute or convalescent COVID-19.

The genes are TRBV6-6 and TRBJ2-7; D perhaps matches TRBD1 (7 bases). Per the germline V gene, CDR1 is MNHNY and CDR2 is SVGAGI (reference sequence). The V and J ends lost 0 bases and 6 bases respectively, with 18 bases between them. CDR3 length equals 16 residues. The CDR3 protein is CASSYSRGEIIGEQYF. DNA of the CDR3: TGTGCCAGCAGTTACTCCAGGGGGGAAATAATAGGCGAGCAGTACTTC.

This rearrangement joins TRBV15 to TRBJ2-5, with 7 bases lining up with TRBD1. The CDR3 is 15 amino acids. Trimming removed 3 bases from V and 2 bases from J; junction bases left unmatched: 6. Germline V gives CDR1 LNHNV, CDR2 YYDKDF (reference sequence). The CDR3 reads CATSSTGVLQETQYF. DNA of the CDR3: TGTGCCACCAGCAGTACAGGGGTGTTACAAGAGACCCAGTACTTC.

A word on this clone: This sample also contains other DNA sequences that code for the same CDR3. The V and J genes are TRBV3-1 (or the pseudogene TRBV3-2) and TRBJ1-1; unclear D gene. Trimming shortened V by 1 base and J by 1 base, and 4 bases separated the two germline ends. Germline-derived CDR1 and CDR2 are LGHDT and YNNKEL (reference sequence). This CDR3 contains 13 residues. The CDR3 is CASSQGRNTEAFF. In DNA form, the CDR3 reads TGTGCCAGCAGCCAAGGGAGGAACACTGAAGCTTTCTTT.

The rearrangement joins TRBV25-1 to TRBJ2-1, with TRBD2 as a possible D gene (7 bases). Germline loops: CDR1 MGHDK, CDR2 SYGVNS. V was shortened by 8 bases and J by 1 base, with 15 bases between the two germline ends. There are 15 residues in the CDR3. The DNA of the CDR3 is TGTGCCAGCGTAGGGGGGGAGGGATCCTACAATGAGCAGTTCTTC. This sequence encodes CASVGGEGSYNEQFF.

The chain is built from TRBV16 and TRBJ2-7, with TRBD2 matching over 14 bases. CDR1 is KGHSY and CDR2 is FQNENV in the germline V gene. CDR3 size: 19 residues. The trim removed 1 base at V and 2 bases at J, leaving 10 bases unmatched. CDR3 coding DNA: TGTGCCAGCAGCCAATTAACAGGGGGACTAGCGGGAGTAACCTACGAGCAGTACTTC. This gives the protein CASSQLTGGLAGVTYEQYF.

This chain links TRBV4-2 with TRBJ2-3; TRBD1 is a possible D gene (6 bases). V was pared by 5 bases and J by 6 bases, with 6 bases between. This CDR3 region has 11 residues. Germline V gene data show CDR1 as LGHNA and CDR2 as YNFKEQ. CDR3 DNA sequence: TGTGCCAGCAGCAGGGGGGATACGCAGTATTTT. Translating gives CASSRGDTQYF.

The chain recombines TRBV15 with TRBJ1-3; D is unresolved. Germline V CDR1 and CDR2: LNHNV, YYDKDF (reference sequence). The CDR3 covers 16 residues. Trimming pared 0 bases from V and 1 base from J, leaving 10 bases between. The CDR3 sequence is CATSRDSGISGNTIYF. In DNA form, the CDR3 reads TGTGCCACCAGCAGAGATAGCGGCATTTCTGGAAACACCATATATTTT.

The V and J genes are TRBV7-3 and TRBJ2-5; TRBD2 agrees at 10 bases. The V and J ends lost 4 bases and 2 bases, in that order; junction bases with no gene match: 19. CDR1 is SGHTA and CDR2 is FQGTGA in the germline V gene. The CDR3 sequence is 20 residues long. CDR3 in amino acids: CASSSTGLAGVSRRQETQYF. The CDR3 DNA sequence: TGTGCCAGCAGCTCGACGGGGCTAGCGGGAGTCAGCCGACGTCAAGAGACCCAGTACTTC.

The chain joins TRBV4-2 to TRBJ2-2; 11 bases agree with TRBD1. From germline, CDR1 is LGHNA and CDR2 YNFKEQ. J lost 4 bases, V lost 4 bases, and 11 bases had no gene match. The CDR3 has 18 residues. The CDR3 loop reads CASSLYPSGQGVTGELFF. CDR3 DNA sequence: TGTGCCAGCAGCCTTTACCCGTCGGGACAGGGGGTCACCGGGGAGCTGTTTTTT.

The chain uses TRBV5-1 and TRBJ1-2, with 7 bases matching TRBD1. There are 15 residues in the CDR3. Germline V gene lookup returns CDR1 SGHRS and CDR2 YFSETQ. J was trimmed by 6 bases and V by 6 bases; bases with no gene match: 14. CDR3 sequence (DNA): TGCGCCAGCAAGTTAATCAAAGGGGGCGGGGATGGCTACACCTTC. This gives the protein CASKLIKGGGDGYTF.

The chain links TRBV15 to TRBJ1-4; 7 nucleotides match TRBD1. CDR3 length: 16 residues. After removal of 5 bases from V and 0 bases from J, the junction contained 6 bases not matched to a gene. Germline CDR1 reads LNHNV; CDR2 reads YYDKDF (reference sequence). This CDR3 is CATSPDRLATNEKLFF. CDR3 bases: TGTGCCACCAGCCCGGACAGGCTTGCAACTAATGAAAAACTGTTTTTT.

The V and J genes are TRBV4-2 and TRBJ1-4; tentative D call: TRBD1 (6 bases). CDR1 is LGHNA and CDR2 is YNFKEQ in the germline V gene. This CDR3 comprises 15 residues. Between the trimmed V and J ends, which lost 0 bases and 6 bases, there was a span of 11 bases. CDR3 DNA: TGTGCCAGCAGCCAAGAAGGCAGGGGTCATGAAAAACTGTTTTTT. It encodes CASSQEGRGHEKLFF.

This clone has just one count. This chain links TRBV7-2 with TRBJ2-1; a weak D match, TRBD2 (6 bases). V was shortened by 5 bases and J by 1 base, with 12 bases between the two germline ends. The CDR3 consists of 15 residues. Germline lookup yields CDR1 SGHTA and CDR2 FQGNSA. The CDR3 nucleotides are TGTGCCAGCAGCACCACTGGGGGGTCCTACAATGAGCAGTTCTTC. Encoded protein: CASSTTGGSYNEQFF.

This clone was counted once. The chain joins TRBV19 to TRBJ1-6; unclear D gene. Germline V gene data show CDR1 as LNHDA and CDR2 as SQIVND (reference sequence). The CDR3 loop spans 14 amino acids. Between the trimmed V and J ends, which lost 5 bases and 5 bases, there was a span of 10 bases. CDR3 in amino acids: CASSLAVDNSPLHF. CDR3 in DNA: TGTGCCAGTAGTTTGGCGGTAGATAATTCACCCCTCCACTTT.